These 10 T cell receptor beta chains originate from one sample sequenced in a study of T cell responses to AZD1222 COVID-19 vaccine. TCRdb keeps only in-frame clones here, not all; method: immunoSEQ multiplex PCR. The data show under 45,000 clones, 85% to 90% seen once. Sequences were derived from peripheral blood, sampled on day 0 of AZD1222 vaccination. All receptors come from an adult in good health.

V and J are TRBV27 and TRBJ1-5; D may be TRBD1 (6 bases). CDR3 length: 14 residues. Germline V gene sequence: CDR1 MNHEY, CDR2 SMNVEV (reference sequence). The V end was cut by 6 bases, the J end by 3 bases, with 12 bases between. CDR3 residues: CASRGGLVNQPQHF. The CDR3 DNA is TGTGCCAGCAGGGGGGGCTTGGTCAATCAGCCCCAGCATTTT.

This sequence joins TRBV6-5 and TRBJ2-5; 7 bases map to TRBD2. The CDR3 length is 15 residues. Trimming at V came to 4 bases and at J to 1 base, leaving 6 bases not matched to a gene. Per the germline V gene, CDR1 is MNHEY and CDR2 is SVGAGI. This chain's CDR3 is CASSWGGRVQETQYF. Written as DNA, the CDR3 is TGTGCCAGCAGTTGGGGCGGGAGAGTCCAAGAGACCCAGTACTTC.

The chain joins TRBV10-2 to TRBJ2-7; TRBD2 matches 10 bases. The CDR3 runs 16 residues. Germline CDR1 reads WSHSY; CDR2 reads SAAADI. Unmatched junction bases numbered 11, after V lost 6 bases and J lost 3 bases. In nucleotides, the CDR3 is TGCGCCAGCAGCGAAGCCTCTAGCGGGAGTGTCTACGAGCAGTACTTC. Amino acid sequence: CASSEASSGSVYEQYF.

The chain's CDR3 is CASSYRYRDSPLHF. The DNA of the CDR3 is TGTGCCAGCAGTTACCGTTACAGGGATTCACCCCTCCACTTT. This chain uses TRBV6-5 with TRBJ1-6; a weak D match, TRBD1 (6 bases). Germline CDR1 and CDR2: MNHEY and SVGAGI. The germline V and J ends were trimmed by 2 bases and 8 bases, with 10 bases remaining between them. The CDR3 contains 14 residues.

The chain employs TRBV11-2 and TRBJ2-2; D is unclear. V was cut by 1 base and J by 4 bases, with 10 bases left in between. The CDR3 is 15 amino acids. CDR1 and CDR2 (germline): SGHAT, FQNNGV. In DNA form, the CDR3 reads TGTGCCAGCAGCTTAGCCCCGTCGGGCACCGGGGAGCTGTTTTTT. Protein product: CASSLAPSGTGELFF. The full variable domain, in which reference TRBV11-2 and TRBJ2-2 provide the parts outside the CDR3, is EAGVAQSPRYKIIEKRQSVAFWCNPISGHATLYWYQQILGQGPKLLIQFQNNGVVDDSQLPKDRFSAERLKGVDSTLKIQPAKLEDSAVYLCASSLAPSGTGELFFGEGSRLTVL.

The J gene is TRBJ2-1, the V gene TRBV7-9; no firm D call. V lost 5 bases and J lost 7, with 12 bases in between. Germline loops: CDR1 SEHNR, CDR2 FQNEAQ (reference sequence). The CDR3 is made up of 13 amino acids. This CDR3 reads CASSPPTMNEQFF. The CDR3 DNA reads TGTGCCAGCAGCCCGCCTACGATGAATGAGCAGTTCTTC.

The chain carries TRBV6-1 and TRBJ1-5; D unclear. V was trimmed by 0 bases and J by 0 bases, leaving 12 bases between them. CDR1 is MNHNS, CDR2 SASEGT, per germline. CDR3 length: 17 residues. The CDR3 here is CASSEAPGIYSNQPQHF. The CDR3, as DNA: TGTGCCAGCAGTGAAGCCCCAGGTATTTATAGCAATCAGCCCCAGCATTTT.

The V call is TRBV5-6, the J call TRBJ2-3, with 10 positions matching TRBD2. The CDR3 totals 14 residues. J was trimmed by 4 bases and V by 4 bases; bases with no gene match: 3. Germline loops: CDR1 SGHDT, CDR2 YYEEEE. This CDR3 reads CASSLGLAADTQYF. In DNA form, the CDR3 reads TGTGCCAGCAGCCTAGGACTAGCGGCAGATACGCAGTATTTT.

The chain has TRBV7-8 and TRBJ2-7; 8 nucleotides line up with TRBD2. This CDR3 spans 14 amino acids. The J segment lost 7 bases and the V segment lost 5 bases, leaving 10 bases of the junction unmatched. The germline CDR1 and CDR2 sequences are SGHVS and FQNEAQ. CDR3 DNA: TGTGCCAGCAGCCACCGGGGGGGGCGCCGGGAGCAGTACTTC. Protein: CASSHRGGRREQYF.

This clone was counted a single time. The gene calls are TRBV29-1 and TRBJ2-3; no clear D. V lost 1 base and J 0 bases, leaving 11 bases between the germline ends. Germline-derived CDR1 and CDR2 are SQVTM and ANQGSEA. The CDR3 has 15 residues. In nucleotides, the CDR3 is TGCAGCGTTGAAGGCCCGTTCACTAGCACAGATACGCAGTATTTT. Translated: CSVEGPFTSTDTQYF.